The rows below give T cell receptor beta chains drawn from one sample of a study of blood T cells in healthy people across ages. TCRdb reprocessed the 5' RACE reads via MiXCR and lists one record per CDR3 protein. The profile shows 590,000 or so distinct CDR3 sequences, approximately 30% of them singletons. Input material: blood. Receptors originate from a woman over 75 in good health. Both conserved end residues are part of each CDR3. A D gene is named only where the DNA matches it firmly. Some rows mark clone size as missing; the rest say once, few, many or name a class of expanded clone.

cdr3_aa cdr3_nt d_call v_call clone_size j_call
CASSTGGSSYNEQFF TGCGCCAGCTCAACCGGGGGGAGCTCCTACAATGAGCAGTTCTTC TRBD2 TRBV5-1 many TRBJ2-1
CASSFSGGTNEKLFF TGTGCCAGCAGCTTTTCAGGAGGCACTAATGAAAAACTGTTTTTT . TRBV11-2 few TRBJ1-4
CASRLSGGVHEQYF TGTGCCAGCAGACTTAGCGGGGGGGTCCATGAGCAGTACTTC TRBD2 TRBV6-2/TRBV6-3 . TRBJ2-7
CASSSGTSGGAYYYEQYF TGTGCCAGCAGCTCCGGGACTAGCGGGGGGGCCTATTATTACGAGCAGTACTTC TRBD2 TRBV7-9 . TRBJ2-7
CASSPLGVATEAFF TGTGCCAGCTCACCACTCGGGGTGGCCACTGAAGCTTTCTTT . TRBV18 few TRBJ1-1
CASSPHGELRTQYF TGTGCCAGCAGCCCCCACGGGGAGCTCCGGACCCAGTACTTC . TRBV13 many TRBJ2-5
CASKDSNTGELFF TGTGCCAGCAAGGACTCGAACACCGGGGAGCTGTTTTTT . TRBV28 . TRBJ2-2
CASSYLRDYEQYF TGTGCCAGCAGTTACTTACGGGATTACGAGCAGTACTTC . TRBV6-2/TRBV6-3 many TRBJ2-7
CSAPLPGGRNTEAFF TGCAGTGCCCCCCTTCCAGGGGGCAGGAACACTGAAGCTTTCTTT TRBD1 TRBV20-1 . TRBJ1-1
CASSIKSGATGNEQFF TGCGCCAGCAGCATAAAAAGCGGCGCTACCGGGAATGAGCAGTTCTTC . TRBV5-1 many TRBJ2-1
CAIRGPGSGNTIYF TGTGCCATCAGGGGACCCGGCTCTGGAAACACCATATATTTT . TRBV10-3 few TRBJ1-3
CASSVKSRSPLHF TGTGCCAGCAGCGTAAAGAGTAGGTCACCCCTCCACTTT . TRBV9 few TRBJ1-6
CSAASGYTDTQYF TGCAGTGCCGCTAGCGGGTACACAGATACGCAGTATTTT TRBD2 TRBV20-1 many TRBJ2-3
CASSPAGNEQFF TGTGCCAGCAGCCCCGCGGGCAATGAGCAGTTCTTC . TRBV7-2 many TRBJ2-1
CASSRGDRASSYGYTF TGTGCCAGCAGCCGAGGTGACAGGGCGAGTTCCTATGGCTACACCTTC TRBD1 TRBV9 few TRBJ1-2
CASLSGTGYGYTF TGTGCCAGCTTATCCGGGACAGGCTATGGCTACACCTTC TRBD1 TRBV2 many TRBJ1-2
CAISDQAGSTYEQYF TGTGCCATCAGTGATCAAGCGGGTTCGACCTACGAGCAGTACTTC . TRBV10-3 many TRBJ2-7
CASSDDTGELFF TGTGCCAGCAGCGACGACACCGGGGAGCTGTTTTTT . TRBV6-4 . TRBJ2-2
CATSRELAGLTDTQYF TGTGCCACCAGCAGAGAACTAGCGGGACTCACAGATACGCAGTATTTT TRBD2 TRBV15 many TRBJ2-3
CASSLSASADTQYF TGCGCCAGCAGCTTGTCCGCTTCGGCAGATACGCAGTATTTT . TRBV5-1 . TRBJ2-3
CASSQNRGLSEAFF TGTGCCAGCAGCCAAAACAGGGGGCTTTCTGAAGCTTTCTTT TRBD1 TRBV7-2 few TRBJ1-1
CASSRSGQGAGDTQYF TGCGCCAGCAGCAGATCGGGACAGGGGGCTGGAGATACGCAGTATTTT TRBD1 TRBV5-1 many TRBJ2-3
CASSLASRGTGVPEAFF TGTGCCAGCAGCTTAGCGTCGAGGGGGACAGGGGTACCTGAAGCTTTCTTT TRBD1 TRBV7-2 few TRBJ1-1
CATRPTSDRNNEQFF TGTGCCACCAGACCCACTAGCGATAGAAACAATGAGCAGTTCTTC TRBD2 TRBV24-1 many TRBJ2-1
CASSPGAGERSTDTQYF TGTGCCAGCTCACCGGGAGCAGGGGAGCGGAGCACAGATACGCAGTATTTT . TRBV18 many TRBJ2-3
CATSLTGQWYEQYF TGTGCCACCAGCCTGACAGGCCAATGGTATGAGCAGTACTTC . TRBV24-1 . TRBJ2-5
CSARPNRGGTNEKLFF TGCAGTGCTAGGCCCAACCGCGGGGGGACTAATGAAAAACTGTTTTTT . TRBV20-1 many TRBJ1-4
CASSYSRQGEAFF TGTGCCAGCAGTTACTCGAGGCAGGGGGAAGCTTTCTTT . TRBV6-2/TRBV6-3 many TRBJ1-1
CASSVRDRLSYGQYF TGTGCCAGCAGCGTGCGAGACAGACTCTCCTACGGGCAGTACTTC . TRBV7-2 . TRBJ2-7
CASSVAWGTGYNEQFF TGTGCCAGCAGCGTAGCTTGGGGTACGGGCTACAATGAGCAGTTCTTC . TRBV5-6 . TRBJ2-1
CASSPFTADTQYF TGTGCCAGCAGTCCGTTCACCGCAGATACGCAGTATTTT . TRBV6-5 many TRBJ2-3
CSADRGREQYF TGCAGTGCTGACAGGGGGCGCGAGCAGTACTTC TRBD1 TRBV20-1 . TRBJ2-7
CAWSSIGRTGELFF TGTGCCTGGAGTTCGATAGGGCGGACCGGGGAGCTGTTTTTT . TRBV30 few TRBJ2-2
CASSQDRRGGLRGETQYF TGTGCCAGCAGCCAAGATCGGCGGGGGGGCCTGAGGGGAGAGACCCAGTACTTC TRBD2 TRBV14 few TRBJ2-5
CASSQGRGTNYGYTF TGTGCCAGCAGCCAGGGAAGGGGGACTAACTATGGCTACACCTTC . TRBV3-1 many TRBJ1-2
CASSYLGGRGETQYF TGTGCCAGCAGTTACTTAGGGGGTAGAGGAGAGACCCAGTACTTC . TRBV6-5 once TRBJ2-5
CATSLIPKGGTDTQYF TGTGCCACCAGCTTAATTCCTAAGGGGGGAACAGATACGCAGTATTTT . TRBV15 many TRBJ2-3
CASRSRVGNQPQHF TGTGCCAGTAGGAGCAGGGTTGGCAATCAGCCCCAGCATTTT . TRBV19 . TRBJ1-5
CASSLWGTEAFF TGTGCCAGCAGTTTATGGGGCACTGAAGCTTTCTTT . TRBV12-3/TRBV12-4 many TRBJ1-1
CAAKQRMSSYNEQFF TGTGCCGCCAAACAGAGAATGAGCTCCTACAATGAGCAGTTCTTC . TRBV6-1 many TRBJ2-1
CASNLFTSGHYNEQFF TGTGCCAGCAACTTATTCACTAGCGGCCACTACAATGAGCAGTTCTTC TRBD2 TRBV7-2 . TRBJ2-1
CASSLNQGLSGYTF TGTGCCAGCAGCTTAAATCAGGGTTTAAGTGGCTACACCTTC . TRBV7-3 many TRBJ1-2
CASSLPGLAGEINEQYF TGTGCCAGCAGCTTACCGGGACTAGCGGGTGAGATCAATGAGCAGTACTTC TRBD2 TRBV11-2 . TRBJ2-7
CASSLIPDRPNYGYTF TGTGCCAGCAGTTTAATTCCAGACAGACCTAACTATGGCTACACCTTC . TRBV12-3/TRBV12-4 many TRBJ1-2
CASRATGWATGELFF TGTGCCAGCAGAGCGACAGGGTGGGCCACCGGGGAGCTGTTTTTT TRBD1 TRBV12-3/TRBV12-4 many TRBJ2-2
CASSQAGGPSEQFF TGTGCCAGCAGCCAAGCGGGGGGGCCGAGTGAGCAGTTCTTC TRBD2 TRBV4-2 many TRBJ2-1
CASSQDLSGRVPYNEQFF TGTGCCAGCAGCCAAGATTTAAGCGGGAGAGTGCCCTACAATGAGCAGTTCTTC TRBD2 TRBV3-1 . TRBJ2-1
CASSFEQGLNTEAFF TGTGCCAGCAGCTTCGAGCAGGGGCTGAACACTGAAGCTTTCTTT . TRBV7-9 few TRBJ1-1
CASSKEQGLGTEAFF TGCGCCAGCAGCAAGGAACAGGGTTTGGGCACTGAAGCTTTCTTT . TRBV5-1 . TRBJ1-1
CSARDLGREGVSYEQYF TGCAGTGCTAGAGATCTCGGCAGGGAAGGGGTAAGCTACGAGCAGTACTTC . TRBV20-1 . TRBJ2-7
CASSLTGQSADAQYF TGTGCCAGCAGTTTAACAGGACAGAGCGCAGATGCGCAGTATTTT . TRBV12-3/TRBV12-4 once TRBJ2-3
CASSSPGQGTAEQYF TGTGCCAGCAGCTCCCCGGGACAGGGAACGGCCGAGCAGTACTTC TRBD1 TRBV7-9 . TRBJ2-7
CASSYGAGHYGYTF TGTGCCAGCAGTTACGGGGCGGGTCACTATGGCTACACCTTC . TRBV6-2/TRBV6-3 . TRBJ1-2